This T cell receptor beta chain was profiled in a study of T cell repertoires in cytomegalovirus infection (dated 2019 in TCRdb). As for the study more broadly: Donor HLA type was relevant to the analysis, because carriage of CMV infection together with the matching HLA type was indicated by public TCR beta signatures.

The sample holds many counts of this clonotype. No cognate antigen has been identified for it. Base qualities are not at hand, and no much larger clone is one base apart. The CDR3 sequence holds 14 residues, the cysteine and phenylalanine included. CDR3 DNA only is kept here, 42 bases in frame from base 1. CDR1 and CDR2 are read off the germline V gene as MDHEN and SYDVKM. Trimming removed 5 bases from V and 1 base from J, leaving 12 bases between the germline ends. TCRdb records Illumina HiSeq 1500 as the sequencer. TCRdb cleaned the public reads at Q25 with fastp, built clones with MiXCR and kept in-frame beta chains. CDR3 protein duplicates are merged, each entry listing the most common genes and DNA. The table for this sample lists 450,000 to 600,000 distinct CDR3 sequences; around 10% of them were counted only once. Approximately 10% of the sample is in the top ten clones. What the work shows at the level of the full study, not this receptor alone: In both this cohort and an independent 352-donor cohort, the cumulative frequency of public TCR beta family members distinguished carriers of CMV infection plus the relevant HLA type. The ex vivo response was dominated by HLA-C-restricted CMV-specific TCR beta clonotypes, which also provided the single most frequent clonotype in two of eight donors.

The chain joins TRBV28 to TRBJ2-7; the D gene assignment is perhaps TRBD1 or TRBD2, with each matching 5 bases. The TCR sequence derives from a human donor in good health (CMV status not recorded). Some clones in this sample may be carry-over from other donors' samples. The specimen sequenced was PBMCs. The CDR3 protein is CASSHGTASYEQYF. The nucleotides are TGTGCCAGCAGTCATGGGACCGCATCCTACGAGCAGTACTTC.